This T cell receptor (beta chain) was recovered during a study of cytomegalovirus exposure and HLA in healthy donors. Study conclusions and caveats: Using the classifier, cytomegalovirus status was reportedly diagnosed with high specificity and sensitivity. TCR sequences were mostly rare, though some public TCRs occurred in many donors.

The study drew the donors from its 120-subject validation cohort, separate from the approximately 700-subject first cohort. The V gene lost 6 bases and the J gene lost 7 bases, with 21 bases spanning the gap. Germline loops: CDR1 SQVTM, CDR2 ANQGSEA. This CDR3 region has 14 residues. As to this clone: Its antigen is unknown.

Profiled with immunoSEQ multiplex PCR; TCRdb holds only in-frame clones, not every one. The sample contains 70,000 or so clones, about 95% of which appear only once. This rearrangement joins TRBV29-1 to TRBJ1-2; D is possibly TRBD1 (6 bases). Sequenced input: PBMCs. This clonotype was sampled from a woman between 18 and 29 years old in good health and CMV-seronegative. CDR3 sequence reads: CSVKGGVRVGGYTF. For the CDR3, the DNA is TGCAGCGTAAAGGGGGGGGTTAGAGTCGGTGGCTACACCTTC.